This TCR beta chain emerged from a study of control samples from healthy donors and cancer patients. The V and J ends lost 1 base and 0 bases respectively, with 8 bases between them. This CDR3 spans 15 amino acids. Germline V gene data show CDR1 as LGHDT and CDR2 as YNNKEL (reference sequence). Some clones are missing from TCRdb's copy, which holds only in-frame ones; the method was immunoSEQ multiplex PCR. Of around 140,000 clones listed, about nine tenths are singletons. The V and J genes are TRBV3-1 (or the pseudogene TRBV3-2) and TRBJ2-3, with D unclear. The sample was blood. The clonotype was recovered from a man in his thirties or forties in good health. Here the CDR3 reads CASSQALASTDTQYF. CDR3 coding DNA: TGTGCCAGCAGCCAAGCGCTGGCAAGCACAGATACGCAGTATTTT.